A selection of T cell receptor beta chains follows, all from one sample in a study of blood T cell repertoires in COVID-19. Clones were sequenced by immunoSEQ multiplex PCR, and TCRdb holds only the in-frame ones, with some missing. Of about 210,000 clones listed, approximately 85% are singletons. Material for sequencing was peripheral blood. These receptors were taken from a woman in her 70s with COVID-19, enrolled during active disease. Both conserved end residues are part of each CDR3. The D gene is left open where the match is weak. The size entry is marked missing in some rows and otherwise reads once, few, many or a size class.

abundance: NA
v_gene: TRBV5-4
d_gene: TRBD1
j_gene: TRBJ2-5
CDR3nt: TGTGCCAGCAGCTCCAGGGGGCAGGAGACCCAGTACTTC
CDR3aa: CASSSRGQETQYF

abundance: NA
v_gene: TRBV18
d_gene: TRBD1
j_gene: TRBJ2-2
CDR3nt: TGTGCCAGCTCACCACGACAGGGGTCTCTCAACACCGGGGAGCTGTTTTTT
CDR3aa: CASSPRQGSLNTGELFF

abundance: NA
v_gene: TRBV18
d_gene: TRBD1
j_gene: TRBJ2-7
CDR3nt: TGTGCCAGCTCCCAACCTGGACAGGGGGTCATCTACGAGCAGTACTTC
CDR3aa: CASSQPGQGVIYEQYF

abundance: once
v_gene: TRBV30
d_gene: NA
j_gene: TRBJ2-6
CDR3nt: TGTGCCTGGAGGAGAGTAACCTCTGGGGCCAACGTCCTGACTTTC
CDR3aa: CAWRRVTSGANVLTF

abundance: NA
v_gene: TRBV5-1
d_gene: TRBD1
j_gene: TRBJ1-2
CDR3nt: TGCGCCAGCAGCTTGCAGGGGGCTGGTGGCTACACCTTC
CDR3aa: CASSLQGAGGYTF

abundance: many
v_gene: TRBV6-2/TRBV6-3
d_gene: NA
j_gene: TRBJ2-7
CDR3nt: TGTGCCAGCAGTTACTCGACTAGCTCCTACGAGCAGTACTTC
CDR3aa: CASSYSTSSYEQYF

abundance: NA
v_gene: TRBV5-6
d_gene: TRBD1
j_gene: TRBJ2-5
CDR3nt: TGTGCCAGCAGCTGGGACAGGTACGGAGAGACCCAGTACTTC
CDR3aa: CASSWDRYGETQYF

abundance: NA
v_gene: TRBV18
d_gene: TRBD2
j_gene: TRBJ2-1
CDR3nt: TGTGCCAGCTCAGAGTATAGCGGGAGCTCCTACAATGAGCAGTTCTTC
CDR3aa: CASSEYSGSSYNEQFF

abundance: NA
v_gene: TRBV7-3
d_gene: NA
j_gene: TRBJ1-6
CDR3nt: TGTGCCAGCAGCCCTGGGGCGGATTCACCCCTCCACTTT
CDR3aa: CASSPGADSPLHF

abundance: NA
v_gene: TRBV19
d_gene: TRBD1
j_gene: TRBJ1-5
CDR3nt: TGTGCCAGTAGTGCGAACAGGGGGTCCAATCAGCCCCAGCATTTT
CDR3aa: CASSANRGSNQPQHF

abundance: once
v_gene: TRBV6-1
d_gene: NA
j_gene: TRBJ1-2
CDR3nt: TGTGCCAGCAGTGAAGCGCTCCAGGTGGGTGGCTACACCTTC
CDR3aa: CASSEALQVGGYTF

abundance: NA
v_gene: TRBV5-1
d_gene: NA
j_gene: TRBJ2-5
CDR3nt: TGCGCCAGCAGCTATCAGGGGCAAGAGACCCAGTACTTC
CDR3aa: CASSYQGQETQYF

abundance: NA
v_gene: TRBV19
d_gene: TRBD1
j_gene: TRBJ2-5
CDR3nt: TGTGCCAGTAGTATGGGACAGGGGGTAGGGGAGACCCAGTACTTC
CDR3aa: CASSMGQGVGETQYF

abundance: NA
v_gene: TRBV13
d_gene: NA
j_gene: TRBJ1-1
CDR3nt: TGTGCCAGCAGCTTATCGGGGAACACTGAAGCTTTCTTT
CDR3aa: CASSLSGNTEAFF

abundance: NA
v_gene: TRBV4-3
d_gene: TRBD2
j_gene: TRBJ2-3
CDR3nt: TGCGCCAGCAGCCAGGGGACTAGCGGGGGGCCTAGCACAGATACGCAGTATTTT
CDR3aa: CASSQGTSGGPSTDTQYF

abundance: NA
v_gene: TRBV29-1
d_gene: TRBD1
j_gene: TRBJ2-7
CDR3nt: TGCAGCGTCTCCGGACAGGGGGCGTACGAGCAGTACTTC
CDR3aa: CSVSGQGAYEQYF

abundance: NA
v_gene: TRBV7-9
d_gene: NA
j_gene: TRBJ1-2
CDR3nt: TGTGCCAGCAGCAACGACAGGTCCATCTATGGCTACACCTTC
CDR3aa: CASSNDRSIYGYTF

abundance: few
v_gene: TRBV11-1
d_gene: NA
j_gene: TRBJ2-1
CDR3nt: TGTGCCAGCAGCTTAATGGGCTATACCTACAATGAGCAGTTCTTC
CDR3aa: CASSLMGYTYNEQFF